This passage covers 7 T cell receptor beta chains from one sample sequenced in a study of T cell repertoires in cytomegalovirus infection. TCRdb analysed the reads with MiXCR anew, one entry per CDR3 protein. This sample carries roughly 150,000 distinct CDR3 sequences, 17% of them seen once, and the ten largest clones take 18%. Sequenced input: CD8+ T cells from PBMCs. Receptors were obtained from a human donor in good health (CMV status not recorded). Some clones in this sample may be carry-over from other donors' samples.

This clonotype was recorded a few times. CDR3 protein: CASSLGPSGSSYNEQFF. The CDR3 DNA is TGTGCCAGCAGCCTAGGGCCTAGCGGGAGCTCCTACAATGAGCAGTTCTTC. This chain connects TRBV27 to TRBJ2-1, with 10 bases aligning to TRBD2. Germline V CDR1 and CDR2: MNHEY, SMNVEV (reference sequence). Trimming at V came to 6 bases and at J to 0 bases, leaving 8 bases not matched to a gene. This CDR3 comprises 17 residues.

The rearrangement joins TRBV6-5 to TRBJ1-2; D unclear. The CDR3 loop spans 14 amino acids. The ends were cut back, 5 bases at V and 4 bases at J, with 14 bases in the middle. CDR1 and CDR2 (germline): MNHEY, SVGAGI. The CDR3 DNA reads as TGTGCCAGCAGTCCGTCCCCGGGGAGCTATGGCTACACCTTC. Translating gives CASSPSPGSYGYTF.

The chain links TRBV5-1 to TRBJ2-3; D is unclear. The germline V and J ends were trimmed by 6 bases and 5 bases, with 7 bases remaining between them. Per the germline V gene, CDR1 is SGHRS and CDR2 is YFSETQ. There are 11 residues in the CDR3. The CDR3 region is CASTPGDTQYF. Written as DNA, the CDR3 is TGCGCCAGCACACCTGGAGATACGCAGTATTTT.

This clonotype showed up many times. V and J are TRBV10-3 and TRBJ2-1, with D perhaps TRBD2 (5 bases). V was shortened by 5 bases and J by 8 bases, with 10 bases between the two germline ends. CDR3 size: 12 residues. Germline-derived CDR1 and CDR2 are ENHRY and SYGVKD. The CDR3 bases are TGTGCCATCAGTCAGGAGGCGGATGAGCAGTTCTTC. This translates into CAISQEADEQFF.

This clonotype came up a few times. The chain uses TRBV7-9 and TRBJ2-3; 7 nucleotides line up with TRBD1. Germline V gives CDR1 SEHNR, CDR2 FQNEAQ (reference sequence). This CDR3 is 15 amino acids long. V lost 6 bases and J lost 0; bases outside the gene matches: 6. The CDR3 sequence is CASSAGTESTDTQYF. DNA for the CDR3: TGTGCCAGCAGTGCCGGGACAGAAAGCACAGATACGCAGTATTTT.

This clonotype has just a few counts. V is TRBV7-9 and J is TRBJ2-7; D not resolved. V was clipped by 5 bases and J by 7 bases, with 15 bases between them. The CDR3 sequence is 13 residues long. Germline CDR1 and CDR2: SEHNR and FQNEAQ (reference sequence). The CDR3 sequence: CASSPRGDGEQYF. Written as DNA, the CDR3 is TGTGCCAGCAGCCCCCGTGGGGATGGGGAGCAGTACTTC.

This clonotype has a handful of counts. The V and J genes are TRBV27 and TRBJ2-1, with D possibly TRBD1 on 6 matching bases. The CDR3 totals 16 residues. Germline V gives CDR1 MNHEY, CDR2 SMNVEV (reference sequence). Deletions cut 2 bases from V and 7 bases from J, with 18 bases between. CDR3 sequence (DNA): TGTGCCAGCAGTTTAATGGCCAGGGGTTTTCGTAATGAGCAGTTCTTC. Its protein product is CASSLMARGFRNEQFF.